The entry that follows covers one T cell receptor beta chain sequence. At the DNA level, this CDR3 is encoded by other sequences in the same sample as well. Germline CDR1 SGHDN, CDR2 FVKESK. V lost 0 bases and J lost 6, with 4 bases in between. The CDR3 consists of 12 residues. Generated by immunoSEQ multiplex PCR, the TCRdb table keeps only in-frame clones and is missing some. The sample shows around 340,000 clones, 95% of them seen only once. The source of the sample is a study of shared T cell receptors in the human thymus. The sample taken for sequencing was thymocytes. V is TRBV14 and J is TRBJ2-3; D call uncertain. The source is a human donor. Here the CDR3 DNA reads TGTGCCAGCAGCCAAGAAGGGGATACGCAGTATTTT. Translating gives CASSQEGDTQYF.